The 25 T cell receptor beta chains below were found in one sample sequenced in a study of cytomegalovirus exposure and HLA in healthy donors. Method: immunoSEQ multiplex PCR; TCRdb's copy keeps in-frame clones and lacks some. The table lists tens of thousands of clones, 94% of them singletons. Sequenced: PBMCs. Receptors originate from a man between 18 and 35 years old in good health and CMV-seropositive.

The chain joins TRBV18 to TRBJ1-2; tentatively, D is TRBD1 (5 bases). This CDR3 is 16 amino acids long. V gave up 3 bases and J gave up 4 bases, with 18 bases separating them. Per germline, CDR1 KGHSH and CDR2 LQKENI. CDR3 protein: CASSPLEEGPTYGYTF. The CDR3 nucleotides are TGTGCCAGCTCACCTCTCGAGGAGGGACCGACCTATGGCTACACCTTC.

The rearrangement links TRBV5-4 to TRBJ2-3; no clear D gene. Germline V lookup: CDR1 SGHNT, CDR2 YYREEE (reference sequence). V lost 3 bases to trimming and J lost 2 bases, with 10 bases between them. The CDR3 is 14 amino acids. CDR3 sequence (DNA): TGTGCCAGCAGCTCCGGAATAGCCACAGATACGCAGTATTTT. It codes for CASSSGIATDTQYF.

The V call is TRBV19, the J call TRBJ1-1; D possibly corresponds to TRBD1 (5 bases). Germline values: CDR1 LNHDA, CDR2 SQIVND (reference sequence). The CDR3 extends over 13 amino acids. Trimming removed 2 bases from V and 2 bases from J, with 6 bases in between. For the CDR3, the DNA is TGTGCCAGTAGTATACAGGGCAACACTGAAGCTTTCTTT. Protein sequence: CASSIQGNTEAFF.

The CDR3 DNA reads TGCGCCAGCAGCTTGAAACCGGGACAGACAAATGAAAAACTGTTTTTT. Translation: CASSLKPGQTNEKLFF. The chain employs TRBV5-1 and TRBJ1-4; 7 bases line up with TRBD1. Germline CDR1 SGHRS, CDR2 YFSETQ. This CDR3 contains 16 residues. V dropped 1 base and J dropped 5; count of bases not matched to a gene: 8.

This clone has a single count. The chain recombines TRBV27 with TRBJ2-1; D might be TRBD2 (5 bases). The germline CDR1 and CDR2 sequences are MNHEY and SMNVEV (reference sequence). The V and J ends lost 6 bases and 8 bases respectively, with 14 bases between them. This CDR3 contains 13 residues. The CDR3 is CASSLGSGDEQFF. Written as DNA, the CDR3 is TGTGCCAGCAGCCTGGGGAGCGGCGATGAGCAGTTCTTC.

This clone was observed once. The rearrangement links TRBV11-2 to TRBJ1-1; TRBD1 might be the D (5 bases). The germline V and J ends were trimmed by 1 base and 0 bases, with 15 bases remaining between them. Germline CDR1 SGHAT, CDR2 FQNNGV. The CDR3 is made up of 17 amino acids. For the CDR3, the DNA is TGTGCCAGCAGCTTAGTTCCTCGGCAGGGAATGAACACTGAAGCTTTCTTT. This sequence encodes CASSLVPRQGMNTEAFF.

This chain links TRBV5-1 with TRBJ1-1, with D tentatively TRBD1 (5 bases). CDR1 and CDR2 (germline): SGHRS, YFSETQ. This CDR3 is built from 11 residues. V shed 4 bases and J shed 7 bases, with 8 bases lying between them. The DNA of the CDR3 is TGCGCCAGCAGCGAGGGACTTGAAGCTTTCTTT. This encodes CASSEGLEAFF.

The chain recombines TRBV11-3 with TRBJ2-1, with 8 bases that match TRBD2. The trim removed 4 bases at V and 2 bases at J, leaving 10 bases unmatched. Germline loops: CDR1 SGHNT, CDR2 YENEEA. The CDR3 covers 17 residues. CDR3 region: CASSSGAGVGPYNEQFF. The CDR3 DNA reads as TGTGCCAGCAGCTCGGGAGCGGGAGTCGGACCCTACAATGAGCAGTTCTTC.

The chain couples TRBV5-4 to TRBJ1-2, with D perhaps matching TRBD1 (6 bases). The V gene's germline CDR1 is SGHNT and CDR2 YYREEE (reference sequence). This CDR3 has 15 amino acids. The germline V and J ends were trimmed by 0 bases and 4 bases, with 13 bases remaining between them. The CDR3 is CASSLESQGSYGYTF. CDR3 DNA: TGTGCCAGCAGCTTGGAGTCCCAGGGGAGCTATGGCTACACCTTC.

The chain employs TRBV11-2 and TRBJ2-3, with D perhaps matching TRBD2 (5 bases). Deletions cut 5 bases from V and 6 bases from J, with 9 bases between. The CDR3 extends over 12 amino acids. CDR1 and CDR2 (germline): SGHAT, FQNNGV. The chain's CDR3 is CASSQEVDTQYF. CDR3 DNA sequence: TGTGCCAGCAGCCAGGAGGTGGATACGCAGTATTTT.

This chain connects TRBV6-5 to TRBJ2-1; D gene unclear. This CDR3 has 12 residues. The germline V gene encodes CDR1 MNHEY and CDR2 SVGAGI. The V end lost 6 bases, the J end lost 6 bases, and 9 bases lay between the germline ends. The CDR3 spells CASRTTLNEQFF. CDR3 DNA: TGTGCCAGCAGGACGACTCTCAATGAGCAGTTCTTC.

The chain has TRBV9 and TRBJ2-3; 9 bases fit TRBD2. In germline, CDR1 is SGDLS, CDR2 YYNGEE. The CDR3 totals 14 residues. V was clipped by 0 bases and J by 5 bases; unmatched bases: 1. In DNA, the CDR3 is TGTGCCAGCAGCGTAGGACTAGCGGAAGATACGCAGTATTTT. Protein: CASSVGLAEDTQYF.

This clone was seen once. The rearrangement links TRBV6-1 to TRBJ1-5; TRBD1 matches at 10 bases. The CDR3 covers 15 residues. Germline loops: CDR1 MNHNS, CDR2 SASEGT. V shed 3 bases and J 6 bases; nucleotides not matched to a gene: 5. The CDR3 region is CASSDGDRGGQPQHF. Here the CDR3 DNA reads TGTGCCAGCAGTGACGGGGACAGGGGCGGTCAGCCCCAGCATTTT.

This clone was counted a few times. CDR3 DNA sequence: TGTGCCAGCACCGGGACTAGCGGGAGTTGGGAGCAGTTCTTC. Translating gives CASTGTSGSWEQFF. V is TRBV25-1 and J is TRBJ2-1; 14 bases match TRBD2. Germline V gives CDR1 MGHDK, CDR2 SYGVNS. The ends lost 7 bases at V and 10 bases at J; junction bases unmatched: 6. This CDR3 is built from 14 residues.

The V gene is TRBV7-6, the J gene TRBJ2-7; 16 bases map to TRBD2. This CDR3 region has 19 residues. V lost 4 bases and J lost 5; bases outside the gene matches: 14. Germline CDR1 is SGHVS and CDR2 is FNYEAQ. CDR3 sequence (DNA): TGTGCCAGCAGCTCCGACCCAGGGACTAGCGGGAGGGCCGGAAACGAGCAGTACTTC. Encoded protein: CASSSDPGTSGRAGNEQYF.

The chain is built from TRBV7-9 and TRBJ2-7; tentative D call: TRBD1 (5 bases). Trimming removed 5 bases at V and 4 bases at J, with 27 bases between. The V gene's germline CDR1 is SEHNR and CDR2 FQNEAQ (reference sequence). The CDR3 consists of 18 residues. The CDR3 is CASSHDKKGRTPVYEQYF. The CDR3, as DNA: TGTGCCAGCAGCCATGATAAAAAGGGGCGGACACCAGTTTACGAGCAGTACTTC. The complete variable domain, with remaining parts taken from reference TRBV7-9 and TRBJ2-7, reads DTGVSQNPRHKITKRGQNVTFRCDPISEHNRLYWYRQTLGQGPEFLTYFQNEAQLEKSRLLSDRFSAERPKGSFSTLEIQRTEQGDSAMYLCASSHDKKGRTPVYEQYFGPGTRLTVT.

The rearrangement links TRBV6-5 to TRBJ1-4; D perhaps matches TRBD1 (5 bases). Between the trimmed V and J ends, which lost 4 bases and 2 bases, there was a span of 11 bases. Per germline, CDR1 MNHEY and CDR2 SVGAGI. This CDR3 has 15 residues. CDR3 DNA sequence: TGTGCCAGCAGTTCCCGCAGGGTGACTAATGAAAAACTGTTTTTT. It translates to CASSSRRVTNEKLFF.

V is TRBV5-1 and J is TRBJ2-7, with 13 positions matching TRBD2. This CDR3 contains 14 residues. The germline V gene has CDR1 SGHRS and CDR2 YFSETQ. V was pared by 4 bases and J by 3 bases, with 1 base of the junction left unmatched. DNA for the CDR3: TGCGCCAGCAGCCGGACTAGCGGGAGCTACGAGCAGTACTTC. As protein: CASSRTSGSYEQYF.

V usage is TRBV5-1 and J usage is TRBJ1-4; 7 nucleotides agree with TRBD1. The CDR3 runs to 15 residues. The trim removed 0 bases at V and 5 bases at J, leaving 4 bases unmatched. Per the germline V gene, CDR1 is SGHRS and CDR2 is YFSETQ. CDR3 amino acids: CASSLGTGPNEKLFF. The DNA for the CDR3 is TGCGCCAGCAGCTTGGGGACAGGTCCCAATGAAAAACTGTTTTTT. The full variable domain, completed using reference TRBV5-1 and TRBJ1-4, is KAGVTQTPRYLIKTRGQQVTLSCSPISGHRSVSWYQQTPGQGLQFLFEYFSETQRNKGNFPGRFSGRQFSNSRSEMNVSTLELGDSALYLCASSLGTGPNEKLFFGSGTQLSVL.

In its sample, this clone was seen a few times. This sequence joins TRBV30 and TRBJ2-7, with 7 bases fitting TRBD1. Germline V CDR1 and CDR2: GTSNPN, SVGIG (reference sequence). The CDR3 has 13 amino acids. The CDR3 DNA reads TGTGCGCAAGCGAGGGGGCTGGAGGACGAGCAGTACTTC. The encoded protein is CAQARGLEDEQYF.

This clone was detected only once. The V call is TRBV6-6, the J call TRBJ1-2; tentative D call: TRBD1 (5 bases). Germline V gene lookup returns CDR1 MNHNY and CDR2 SVGAGI (reference sequence). The CDR3 loop spans 13 amino acids. Trimming took off 5 bases at V and 8 bases at J, with 15 bases between the two ends. CDR3 sequence: CASSAQVGDGYTF. Here the CDR3 DNA reads TGTGCCAGCAGTGCACAGGTTGGCGACGGCTACACCTTC.

The chain uses TRBV20-1 and TRBJ2-5, with a possible D match to TRBD1 (5 bases). The germline CDR1 and CDR2 sequences are DFQATT and SNEGSKA (reference sequence). The CDR3 is 11 amino acids. V lost 2 bases and J 4 bases, leaving 5 bases between the germline ends. The CDR3 sequence is CSARQGETQYF. CDR3 DNA sequence: TGCAGTGCTAGACAGGGAGAGACCCAGTACTTC.

This sequence joins TRBV10-3 and TRBJ2-7; 7 positions match TRBD2. CDR1 ENHRY and CDR2 SYGVKD come from the germline V gene. Trimming at V came to 3 bases and at J to 7 bases, leaving 12 bases not matched to a gene. This CDR3 region has 15 residues. The CDR3 DNA is TGTGCCATCAGTGAAAGAGGGAGGGCGGTGGAAGAGCAGTACTTC. Translation gives CAISERGRAVEEQYF.

The chain joins TRBV2 to TRBJ2-5, with D unclear. This CDR3 region has 12 residues. The V and J ends lost 5 bases and 1 base respectively, with 5 bases between them. Per germline, CDR1 SNHLY and CDR2 FYNNEI. The CDR3 loop reads CASSYGQETQYF. The DNA for the CDR3 is TGTGCCAGCAGTTACGGCCAAGAGACCCAGTACTTC.

V and J are TRBV2 and TRBJ1-1; D may be TRBD1 (5 bases). Trimming removed 6 bases from V and 1 base from J, with 9 bases in between. The CDR3 is 13 amino acids. From germline, CDR1 is SNHLY and CDR2 FYNNEI. The CDR3 DNA sequence: TGTGCCAGCAGCCTGACAGAGAACACTGAAGCTTTCTTT. It is translated as CASSLTENTEAFF.